Each of the 23 T cell receptor beta chains below was sequenced from the same sample in a study of blood T cells in healthy people across ages. Through a sample-barcoded 5' primer and a J-beta primer mix, a second PCR was run for roughly 6 to 11 cycles. From the 5' RACE reads, TCRdb called clonotypes with MiXCR, one entry per CDR3 protein. The top ten hold roughly 10% of the sample, which has about 930,000 distinct CDR3 sequences, 25% to 30% seen once. These data were likewise used in another study, on T cells of mothers and their children.

Sequenced input: blood. Every receptor here comes from a woman aged 40 to 50 in good health.

This clonotype was observed a handful of times. This sequence joins TRBV7-2 and TRBJ2-3, with 9 bases lining up with TRBD2. Germline V CDR1 and CDR2: SGHTA, FQGNSA. V gave up 7 bases and J gave up 1 base; unmatched junction bases: 3. The CDR3 length is 14 residues. Here the CDR3 reads CASTSSGGTDTQYF. In DNA form, the CDR3 reads TGTGCCAGCACCTCTAGCGGGGGCACAGATACGCAGTATTTT.

The chain is built from TRBV20-1 and TRBJ2-7; D may be TRBD1 (6 bases). Per germline, CDR1 DFQATT and CDR2 SNEGSKA (reference sequence). V dropped 3 bases and J dropped 0 bases, with 18 bases sitting between them. The CDR3 sequence is 16 residues long. The CDR3: CSARPQGRFSSYEQYF. CDR3 sequence (DNA): TGCAGTGCTAGGCCACAGGGAAGATTCAGCTCCTACGAGCAGTACTTC.

This clonotype has only a few counts. J is TRBJ2-4 and V is TRBV5-6; the match to TRBD1 covers 8 bases. The CDR3 runs to 15 residues. Per germline, CDR1 SGHDT and CDR2 YYEEEE. J lost 7 bases, V lost 2 bases, and 8 bases had no gene match. The CDR3 protein is CASSFSQGARNIQYF. In DNA, the CDR3 is TGTGCCAGCAGCTTCAGCCAGGGGGCGCGGAACATTCAGTACTTC.

The gene calls are TRBV14 and TRBJ2-5; 7 nucleotides line up with TRBD1. CDR3 size: 14 residues. Germline lookup yields CDR1 SGHDN and CDR2 FVKESK. V lost 3 bases to trimming and J lost 5 bases; unmatched junction nucleotides: 6. The CDR3 DNA reads as TGTGCCAGCAGCCAGGCCAGGGGGATCGAGACCCAGTACTTC. Translating gives CASSQARGIETQYF.

The V and J genes are TRBV6-6 and TRBJ1-2; D gene unclear. The germline V gene has CDR1 MNHNY and CDR2 SVGAGI (reference sequence). This CDR3 comprises 14 residues. Trimming pared 6 bases from V and 8 bases from J, leaving 19 bases between. The CDR3 loop reads CASSQGATSRGYTF. CDR3 DNA sequence: TGTGCCAGCAGCCAAGGAGCCACTTCTCGCGGCTACACCTTC.

This clonotype was seen repeatedly, ten times or more. The junction departs from the called germline gene at one end, perhaps through a read error. The gene calls are TRBV9 and TRBJ1-1; a weak D match, TRBD1 (5 bases). Germline CDR1 and CDR2: SGDLS and YYNGEE. The CDR3 runs to 13 residues. The CDR3 protein is CASSVTANTEAFF. The CDR3 nucleotides read TGCGCCAGCAGTGTGACAGCGAACACTGAAGCTTTCTTT.

The rearrangement uses TRBV5-1 and TRBJ1-4, with D hard to call. This CDR3 comprises 15 residues. The germline V and J ends were trimmed by 4 bases and 0 bases, with 10 bases remaining between them. CDR1 is SGHRS and CDR2 is YFSETQ in the germline V gene. The CDR3 sequence is CASSQDGATNEKLFF. The CDR3, as DNA: TGCGCCAGCAGCCAAGACGGGGCAACTAATGAAAAACTGTTTTTT.

The genes are TRBV5-1 and TRBJ2-2; D possibly uses TRBD1 or TRBD2 (5 bases each). V lost 3 bases and J lost 4, with 16 bases in between. Germline assignment: CDR1 SGHRS and CDR2 YFSETQ. The CDR3 extends over 16 amino acids. The CDR3 coding sequence is TGCGCCAGCAGCTCCCCCCGGGGCGTCGGCACCGGGGAGCTGTTTTTT. Translation: CASSSPRGVGTGELFF.

Ten or more counts support this clonotype. The chain employs TRBV7-8 and TRBJ2-7, with 8 bases identical to TRBD1. Trimming took 1 base from V and 2 from J; bases not matched to a gene: 7. The CDR3 sequence is 16 residues long. Germline V gene data show CDR1 as SGHVS and CDR2 as FQNEAQ. In DNA, the CDR3 is TGTGCCAGCAGCTTAGTCAGGGGGCGATCCACCTACGAGCAGTACTTC. Amino acid sequence: CASSLVRGRSTYEQYF.

Here the CDR3 DNA reads TGCAGCGCCTTTGGAAGGAACACTGAAGCTTTCTTT. Protein product: CSAFGRNTEAFF. This sequence joins TRBV29-1 and TRBJ1-1, with D unresolved. V lost 7 bases and J lost 1, with 10 bases in between. The CDR3 contains 12 residues. Per germline, CDR1 SQVTM and CDR2 ANQGSEA. Full variable domain (missing parts from reference TRBV29-1 and TRBJ1-1): SAVISQKPSRDICQRGTSLTIQCQVDSQVTMMFWYRQQPGQSLTLIATANQGSEATYESGFVIDKFPISRPNLTFSTLTVSNMSPEDSSIYLCSAFGRNTEAFFGQGTRLTVV.

On this clonotype itself: This may stem from a read error, because a much larger clone lies one nucleotide away. The CDR3 does not end in the conserved phenylalanine or tryptophan, so this is likely a read error. V usage is TRBV6-5 and J usage is TRBJ2-3; D tentatively reads TRBD1 or TRBD2 (5 bases each). V lost 2 bases, J lost 0 bases, and 12 bases lay in between. The CDR3 covers 16 residues. Germline-derived CDR1 and CDR2 are MNHEY and SVGAGI. The CDR3 DNA follows: TGTGCCAGCAGTTACGGGGACGTACCTAGCACAGATACGCAGTATCTT. It specifies CASSYGDVPSTDTQYL.

This clonotype was detected only a few times. This chain uses TRBV4-2 with TRBJ1-2; the D is unclear. The CDR3 contains 15 residues. Trimming removed 7 bases at V and 1 base at J, with 16 bases between. CDR1 is LGHNA, CDR2 YNFKEQ, per germline. DNA of the CDR3: TGTGCCAGCAACAACCGGGAAGTCTATAACTATGGCTACACCTTC. The encoded protein is CASNNREVYNYGYTF.

This clonotype was recorded a few times. The chain employs TRBV7-8 and TRBJ1-2; D is possibly TRBD1 (5 bases). Germline-derived CDR1 and CDR2 are SGHVS and FQNEAQ. The V gene lost 5 bases and the J gene lost 6 bases, with 16 bases spanning the gap. The length of the CDR3 is 14 residues. The chain's CDR3 is CASSPLRGANGYTF. The CDR3 nucleotides are TGTGCCAGCAGCCCTCTCCGAGGGGCAAATGGCTACACCTTC.

Notes on this clonotype: A much larger clone differs from this one at a single base, so this may be a read error. The chain carries TRBV7-2 and TRBJ1-1, with a possible D match to TRBD1 (5 bases). From germline, CDR1 is SGHTA and CDR2 FQGNSA. The CDR3 is made up of 14 amino acids. CDR3 amino acids: CANSPEIQGTEAFF. The DNA of the CDR3 is TGTGCCAACAGCCCCGAGATTCAGGGTACTGAAGCTTTCTTT.

The table lists this clonotype with a few counts. This sequence joins TRBV19 and TRBJ2-7; TRBD2 is a possible D gene (5 bases). Germline values: CDR1 LNHDA, CDR2 SQIVND (reference sequence). The CDR3 contains 13 residues. V lost 1 base to trimming and J lost 6 bases, with 10 bases between them. This chain's CDR3 is CASSIASRGEQYF. The CDR3 nucleotides read TGTGCCAGTAGTATAGCCTCCCGGGGCGAGCAGTACTTC.

This clonotype was seen more than once but under ten times. This chain joins TRBV6-2 or TRBV6-3 and TRBJ2-7, with TRBD2 as a possible D gene (5 bases). CDR1 is MNHEY, CDR2 SVGEGT, per germline. The ends were cut back, 0 bases at V and 9 bases at J, with 9 bases in the middle. This CDR3 spans 12 amino acids. CDR3 in DNA: TGTGCCAGCAGTTACTCGACTACCACGCAGTACTTC. Translating gives CASSYSTTTQYF.

This clonotype was picked up many times. The chain couples TRBV28 to TRBJ2-7; D gene unclear. CDR3 length: 14 residues. Germline V gives CDR1 MDHEN, CDR2 SYDVKM. V was pared by 7 bases and J by 1 base, with 14 bases between. The CDR3 DNA follows: TGTGCCAGCACTCCCCGGCAGACATCCTACGAGCAGTACTTC. Its protein product is CASTPRQTSYEQYF.

There are many counts of this clonotype. This chain joins TRBV3-1 and TRBJ1-2; TRBD1 is a possible D gene (5 bases). Germline CDR1 is LGHDT and CDR2 is YNNKEL (reference sequence). V lost 1 base and J 0 bases, leaving 9 bases between the germline ends. The CDR3 runs to 15 residues. The CDR3 DNA reads TGTGCCAGCAGCCAAGGACAGCCCTCTAACTATGGCTACACCTTC. Amino acids: CASSQGQPSNYGYTF.

This clonotype was seen ten or more times. V gene TRBV27 combines with J gene TRBJ2-7, with D maybe TRBD2 (5 bases). Per the germline V gene, CDR1 is MNHEY and CDR2 is SMNVEV (reference sequence). V was shortened by 6 bases and J by 2 bases, with 17 bases between the two germline ends. This CDR3 has 15 residues. The CDR3 DNA reads as TGTGCCAGCAGCCCCCGACGGGGAGTTCCCTACGAGCAGTACTTC. Translating gives CASSPRRGVPYEQYF.

In its sample, this clonotype was seen a few times. The CDR3 reads CASSLRGRGTGTEQYF. CDR3 sequence (DNA): TGTGCCAGCAGCTTAAGGGGACGAGGAACAGGGACGGAGCAGTACTTC. The J gene is TRBJ2-7, the V gene TRBV7-9; a possible D gene is TRBD1 (6 bases). The CDR3 runs to 16 residues. V lost 2 bases to trimming and J lost 7 bases, with 21 bases between them. CDR1 SEHNR and CDR2 FQNEAQ come from the germline V gene (reference sequence).

This clonotype was counted at least ten times. The chain uses TRBV7-3 and TRBJ2-1, with 7 bases aligning to TRBD1. The V segment lost 1 base and the J segment 9 bases; nucleotides outside the gene matches: 12. The CDR3 has 16 amino acids. CDR1 SGHTA and CDR2 FQGTGA come from the germline V gene. The CDR3 protein is CASSLSGTESSSEQFF. The CDR3 DNA sequence: TGTGCCAGCAGCTTAAGTGGGACAGAGTCGAGCAGTGAGCAGTTCTTC.

The V and J genes are TRBV7-2 and TRBJ2-1, with D tentatively TRBD1 (6 bases). Germline V gives CDR1 SGHTA, CDR2 FQGNSA. The CDR3 is made up of 16 amino acids. V was trimmed by 3 bases and J by 4 bases, leaving 16 bases between them. DNA of the CDR3: TGTGCCAGCAGCTTGGACAGCGCGGCCCGGTACAATGAGCAGTTCTTC. It codes for CASSLDSAARYNEQFF.

This sequence joins TRBV5-1 and TRBJ2-1; 8 bases are a match to TRBD2. V dropped 1 base and J dropped 8; count of bases not matched to a gene: 11. Per the germline V gene, CDR1 is SGHRS and CDR2 is YFSETQ. The CDR3 totals 16 residues. The DNA for the CDR3 is TGCGCCAGCAGCTTGCCCCTTCGGGGGGGCCGCGATGAGCAGTTCTTC. It specifies CASSLPLRGGRDEQFF. Full variable domain (outside the CDR3, taken from reference TRBV5-1 and TRBJ2-1): KAGVTQTPRYLIKTRGQQVTLSCSPISGHRSVSWYQQTPGQGLQFLFEYFSETQRNKGNFPGRFSGRQFSNSRSEMNVSTLELGDSALYLCASSLPLRGGRDEQFFGPGTRLTVL.